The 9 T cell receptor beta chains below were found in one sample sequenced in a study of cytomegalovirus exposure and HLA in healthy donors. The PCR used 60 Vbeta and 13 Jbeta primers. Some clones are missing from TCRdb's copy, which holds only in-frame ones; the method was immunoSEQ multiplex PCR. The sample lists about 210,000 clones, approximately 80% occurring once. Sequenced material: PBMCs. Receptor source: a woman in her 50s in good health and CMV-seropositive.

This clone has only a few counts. CDR3 DNA sequence: TGTGCCAGCAGCTTAGGTAGCGGGGGCAGCACAGATACGCAGTATTTT. This sequence encodes CASSLGSGGSTDTQYF. This rearrangement joins TRBV5-5 to TRBJ2-3, with 9 bases lining up with TRBD2. Germline CDR1 is SGHKS and CDR2 is YYEKEE (reference sequence). The CDR3 is 16 residues long. V shed 2 bases and J 0 bases; nucleotides not matched to a gene: 4.

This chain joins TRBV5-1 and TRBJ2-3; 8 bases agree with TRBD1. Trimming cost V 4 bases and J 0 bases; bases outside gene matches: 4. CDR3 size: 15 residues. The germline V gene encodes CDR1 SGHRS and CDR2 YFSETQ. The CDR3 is CASSPRTGSTDTQYF. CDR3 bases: TGCGCCAGCAGCCCGAGGACAGGGAGCACAGATACGCAGTATTTT.

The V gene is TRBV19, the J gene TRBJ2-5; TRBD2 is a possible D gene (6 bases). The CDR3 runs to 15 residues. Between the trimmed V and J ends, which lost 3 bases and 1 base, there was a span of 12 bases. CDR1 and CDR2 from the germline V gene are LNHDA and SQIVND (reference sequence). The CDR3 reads CASSISRDFQETQYF. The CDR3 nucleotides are TGTGCCAGTAGTATCTCCCGGGACTTCCAAGAGACCCAGTACTTC.

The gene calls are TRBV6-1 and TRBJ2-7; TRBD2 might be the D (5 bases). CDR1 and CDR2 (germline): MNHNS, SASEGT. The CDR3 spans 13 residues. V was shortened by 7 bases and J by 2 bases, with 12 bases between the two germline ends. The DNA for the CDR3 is TGTGCCAGCAAGAACCGGGGAACCTACGAGCAGTACTTC. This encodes CASKNRGTYEQYF.

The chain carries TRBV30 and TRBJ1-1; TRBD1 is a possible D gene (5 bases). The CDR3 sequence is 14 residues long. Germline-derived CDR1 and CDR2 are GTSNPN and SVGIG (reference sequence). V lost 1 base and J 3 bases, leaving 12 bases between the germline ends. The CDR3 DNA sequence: TGTGCCTGGAGTGGACAGTACGGGTACACTGAAGCTTTCTTT. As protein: CAWSGQYGYTEAFF.

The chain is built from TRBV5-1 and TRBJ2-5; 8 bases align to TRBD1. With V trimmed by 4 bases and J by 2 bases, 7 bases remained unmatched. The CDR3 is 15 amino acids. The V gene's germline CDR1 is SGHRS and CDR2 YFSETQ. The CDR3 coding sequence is TGCGCCAGCAGCCAGCAGGGGGCTTCTCAAGAGACCCAGTACTTC. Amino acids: CASSQQGASQETQYF.

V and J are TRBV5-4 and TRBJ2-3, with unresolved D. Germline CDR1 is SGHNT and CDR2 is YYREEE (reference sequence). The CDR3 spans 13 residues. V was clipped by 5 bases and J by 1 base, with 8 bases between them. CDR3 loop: CASSLFGTDTQYF. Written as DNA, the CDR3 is TGTGCCAGCAGTCTTTTCGGCACAGATACGCAGTATTTT. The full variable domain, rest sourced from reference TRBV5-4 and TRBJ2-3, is ETGVTQSPTHLIKTRGQQVTLRCSSQSGHNTVSWYQQALGQGPQFIFQYYREEENGRGNFPPRFSGLQFPNYSSELNVNALELDDSALYLCASSLFGTDTQYFGPGTRLTVL.

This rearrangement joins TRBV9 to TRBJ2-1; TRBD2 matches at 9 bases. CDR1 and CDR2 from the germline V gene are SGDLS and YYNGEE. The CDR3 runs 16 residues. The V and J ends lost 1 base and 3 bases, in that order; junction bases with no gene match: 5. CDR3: CASSVNPRGGYNEQFF. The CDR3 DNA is TGTGCCAGCAGCGTAAACCCGCGGGGGGGCTACAATGAGCAGTTCTTC. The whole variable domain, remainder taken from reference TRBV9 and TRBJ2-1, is DSGVTQTPKHLITATGQRVTLRCSPRSGDLSVYWYQQSLDQGLQFLIQYYNGEERAKGNILERFSAQQFPDLHSELNLSSLELGDSALYFCASSVNPRGGYNEQFFGPGTRLTVL.

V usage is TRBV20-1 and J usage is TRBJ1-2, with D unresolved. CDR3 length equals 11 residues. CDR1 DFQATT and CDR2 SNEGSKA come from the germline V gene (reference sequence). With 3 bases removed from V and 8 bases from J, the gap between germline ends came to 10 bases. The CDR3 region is CSARARGGYTF. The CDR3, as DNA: TGCAGTGCTAGGGCCCGAGGGGGCTACACCTTC.